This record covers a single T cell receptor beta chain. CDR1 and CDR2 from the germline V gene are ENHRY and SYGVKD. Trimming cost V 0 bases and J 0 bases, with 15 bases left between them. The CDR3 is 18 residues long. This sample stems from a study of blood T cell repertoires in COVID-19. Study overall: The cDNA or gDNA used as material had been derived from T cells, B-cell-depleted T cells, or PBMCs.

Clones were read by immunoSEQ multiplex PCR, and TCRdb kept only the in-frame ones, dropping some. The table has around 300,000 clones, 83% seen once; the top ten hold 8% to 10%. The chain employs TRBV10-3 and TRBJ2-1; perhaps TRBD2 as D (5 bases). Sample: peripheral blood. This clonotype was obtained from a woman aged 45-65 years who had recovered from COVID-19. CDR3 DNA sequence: TGTGCCATCAGTGAGTCCTTCGGACTCGGCAGCTCCTACAATGAGCAGTTCTTC. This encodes CAISESFGLGSSYNEQFF.